This T cell receptor (beta chain) was obtained from a study of T cell responses to AZD1222 COVID-19 vaccine. In the case of this clone: Its antigen remains unidentified.

The CDR3 spans 14 residues. Trimming cost V 1 base and J 2 bases, with 7 bases left between them. Germline V gene data show CDR1 as SGDLS and CDR2 as YYNGEE. Findings and caveats of the study: Repertoires were obtained solely post-peak T cell response. Clonal diversity was possibly underestimated; the donors were predominantly white British and more often female.

Libraries were prepared by immunoSEQ multiplex PCR; TCRdb keeps only in-frame clonotypes and omits some of them. Seen here are around 110,000 clones, about 91% observed once, and the top ten hold approximately 1.4%. The specimen was peripheral blood, collected 28 days after the second AZD1222 dose. This TCR was recovered from an adult who received the AZD1222 COVID-19 vaccine. V and J are TRBV9 and TRBJ1-3; D perhaps matches TRBD1 (5 bases). The CDR3 bases are TGTGCCAGCAGCGTAAGCAGGGCTGGAAACACCATATATTTT. It is translated as CASSVSRAGNTIYF.